This T cell receptor beta chain was obtained from a study of identical twins. This clonotype showed up many times. The germline V gene has CDR1 LGHDT and CDR2 YNNKEL (reference sequence). This CDR3 region has 14 residues. Deletions cut 3 bases from V and 3 bases from J, with 8 bases between. TCRdb reanalysed the 5' RACE reads using MiXCR and keeps one entry per CDR3 protein. The top ten clones hold 0.44% of a sample with 450,000 to 650,000 distinct CDR3 sequences, 12% to 15% of them seen once. These records were also assigned to another study, of yellow fever vaccine responses in identical twins.

What was sequenced was CD4+ T cells sorted from blood. The TCR comes from a woman under 30 in good health. V usage is TRBV3-1 and J usage is TRBJ2-2; D unresolved. The DNA of the CDR3 is TGTGCCAGCAGCCAGGGGTTTGACACCGGGGAGCTGTTTTTT. Translation gives CASSQGFDTGELFF.